The 19 T cell receptor beta chains given below trace back to one sample, sequenced in a study of blood T cell repertoires in COVID-19. Only in-frame clones appear in the TCRdb table, and some are missing; sequencing was by immunoSEQ multiplex PCR. The table shows fewer than 200,000 clones, with less than 85% occurring only once. The sample consisted of PBMCs or T cells enriched from blood (not recorded which). These receptors all stem from a woman aged 50 to 65 who had recovered from COVID-19.

This clone was counted between two and nine times. The gene calls are TRBV4-3 and TRBJ2-3; TRBD2 matches 9 bases. Per the germline V gene, CDR1 is LGHNA and CDR2 is YSLEER. V lost 1 base to trimming and J lost 4 bases; unmatched junction nucleotides: 9. The CDR3 runs to 17 residues. The CDR3 here is CASSQGGPREGPDTQYF. CDR3 nucleotides: TGCGCCAGCAGCCAAGGTGGCCCGCGGGAGGGCCCAGATACGCAGTATTTT.

This sequence joins TRBV14 and TRBJ1-2; D possibly corresponds to TRBD1 (6 bases). The length of the CDR3 is 13 residues. V lost 5 bases and J 2 bases, leaving 9 bases between the germline ends. Germline loops: CDR1 SGHDN, CDR2 FVKESK. As DNA, the CDR3 is TGTGCCAGCAGCGCAGGACAGAACTATGGCTACACCTTC. It is translated as CASSAGQNYGYTF.

This clone occurred once. J is TRBJ1-2 and V is TRBV2, with unresolved D. The CDR3 is 12 residues long. Trimming shortened V by 4 bases and J by 5 bases, and 8 bases separated the two germline ends. The germline gives CDR1 SNHLY, CDR2 FYNNEI. CDR3 residues: CASSGAEYGYTF. CDR3 nucleotides: TGTGCCAGCAGTGGAGCCGAGTATGGCTACACCTTC.

The chain combines TRBV2 with TRBJ1-5; no reliable D call. The germline V gene encodes CDR1 SNHLY and CDR2 FYNNEI. This CDR3 contains 9 residues. The DNA of the CDR3 is TGTGTCGGGAATCAGCCCCAGCATTTT. Its protein product is CVGNQPQHF.

This chain links TRBV19 with TRBJ2-6; D is undetermined. V lost 5 bases and J lost 3, with 17 bases in between. CDR1 and CDR2 (germline): LNHDA, SQIVND (reference sequence). The CDR3 runs 17 residues. The CDR3 DNA sequence: TGTGCCAGTAGTCACGAGGAAGGAGTAAGTGGGGCCAACGTCCTGACTTTC. This sequence encodes CASSHEEGVSGANVLTF. The variable domain in full, completed from reference TRBV19 and TRBJ2-6, reads DGGITQSPKYLFRKEGQNVTLSCEQNLNHDAMYWYRQDPGQGLRLIYYSQIVNDFQKGDIAEGYSVSREKKESFPLTVTSAQKNPTAFYLCASSHEEGVSGANVLTFGAGSRLTVL.

Regarding this clone: The sample contains more than one DNA sequence encoding this CDR3. The genes are TRBV18 and TRBJ1-3; 7 nucleotides align to TRBD1. Germline CDR1 reads KGHSH; CDR2 reads LQKENI. The CDR3 has 15 residues. J lost 0 bases, V lost 3 bases, and 2 bases had no gene match. CDR3 nucleotides: TGTGCCAGCTCACCCGGGACAGCCTCTGGAAACACCATATATTTT. Encoded protein: CASSPGTASGNTIYF.

The chain is built from TRBV25-1 and TRBJ2-1; no reliable D call. Germline CDR1 reads MGHDK; CDR2 reads SYGVNS. The CDR3 loop spans 14 amino acids. Trimming took 4 bases from V and 8 from J, leaving 15 bases between them. Here the CDR3 reads CASSVKRETDEQFF. In nucleotides, the CDR3 is TGTGCCAGCAGTGTCAAGCGCGAGACCGATGAGCAGTTCTTC.

The chain recombines TRBV2 with TRBJ2-5, with D maybe TRBD2 (6 bases). Germline lookup yields CDR1 SNHLY and CDR2 FYNNEI. CDR3 length equals 12 residues. Trimming took 4 bases from V and 7 from J, leaving 10 bases between them. The CDR3 nucleotides read TGTGCCAGCAGTGGGGGAGGAGGGACCCAGTACTTC. It encodes CASSGGGGTQYF.

The chain combines TRBV10-3 with TRBJ2-7, with 7 bases aligning to TRBD2. The V and J ends lost 3 bases and 6 bases, in that order; junction bases with no gene match: 8. The CDR3 consists of 14 residues. The germline V gene encodes CDR1 ENHRY and CDR2 SYGVKD. The CDR3 spells CAISDMGGQGEQYV. The CDR3 region has the DNA TGTGCCATCAGTGATATGGGAGGGCAGGGCGAGCAGTACGTC.

This chain uses TRBV15 with TRBJ2-1; D uncertain. This CDR3 contains 11 residues. Germline values: CDR1 LNHNV, CDR2 YYDKDF (reference sequence). The germline V and J ends were trimmed by 5 bases and 9 bases, with 8 bases remaining between them. The CDR3 DNA follows: TGTGCCACCAGCTCAAACAGTGAGCAGTTCTTC. As protein: CATSSNSEQFF.

The chain joins TRBV6-5 to TRBJ1-2, with 7 bases aligning to TRBD1. Germline V CDR1 and CDR2: MNHEY, SVGAGI. V dropped 4 bases and J dropped 4; count of bases not matched to a gene: 9. This CDR3 comprises 15 residues. The CDR3 region has the DNA TGTGCCAGCAGTTTCGACAGGGCATCGGGCTATGGCTACACCTTC. This sequence encodes CASSFDRASGYGYTF.

V and J are TRBV6-5 and TRBJ1-6; D is ambiguous. Germline V gene data show CDR1 as MNHEY and CDR2 as SVGAGI. Trimming stripped 2 bases from V and 4 bases from J, with 12 bases between. This CDR3 region has 16 residues. The CDR3 sequence: CASSYGEGRYNSPLHF. The CDR3 bases are TGTGCCAGCAGTTACGGGGAGGGCAGATATAATTCACCCCTCCACTTT.

The V gene is TRBV7-8, the J gene TRBJ1-3, with D tentatively TRBD1 (5 bases). Per germline, CDR1 SGHVS and CDR2 FQNEAQ. The V end was cut by 1 base, the J end by 2 bases, with 9 bases between. CDR3 length: 15 residues. CDR3 bases: TGTGCCAGCAGCTTAGGGGGGACTACTGGAAACACCATATATTTT. Its translation: CASSLGGTTGNTIYF.

The J gene is TRBJ1-1, the V gene TRBV5-1, with a weak D call TRBD1 (5 bases). Germline V gives CDR1 SGHRS, CDR2 YFSETQ. This CDR3 spans 16 amino acids. V was shortened by 4 bases and J by 1 base, with 17 bases between the two germline ends. The CDR3 reads CASSGGGGKTNTEAFF. CDR3 DNA: TGCGCCAGCAGCGGAGGCGGGGGGAAAACGAACACTGAAGCTTTCTTT.

The chain employs TRBV6-2 or TRBV6-3 and TRBJ1-5, with D perhaps TRBD1 (5 bases). The V end was cut by 2 bases, the J end by 1 base, with 15 bases between. This CDR3 has 17 amino acids. The germline CDR1 and CDR2 sequences are MNHEY and SVGEGT. The CDR3 region has the DNA TGTGCCAGCAGTTACACTACCGACAGTTTCAGCAATCAGCCCCAGCATTTT. It is translated as CASSYTTDSFSNQPQHF.

The chain carries TRBV6-4 and TRBJ2-2; D is uncertain. V lost 5 bases, J lost 2 bases, and 9 bases lay in between. This CDR3 is 14 amino acids long. Germline V gene data show CDR1 as MRHNA and CDR2 as SNTAGT. The CDR3 nucleotides read TGTGCCAGCAGTTTTGAGGCCAACACCGGGGAGCTGTTTTTT. Translation gives CASSFEANTGELFF.

The V call is TRBV7-8, the J call TRBJ1-6, with a tentative D call TRBD1 (5 bases). CDR3 length: 14 amino acids. CDR1 and CDR2 from the germline V gene are SGHVS and FQNEAQ. V shed 3 bases and J shed 14 bases, with 17 bases lying between them. CDR3: CASSLAGSLRALHF. In DNA form, the CDR3 reads TGTGCCAGCAGCTTGGCAGGGTCTCTAAGGGCCCTCCACTTT.

V and J are TRBV5-4 and TRBJ1-4, with 7 bases aligning to TRBD1. Per the germline V gene, CDR1 is SGHNT and CDR2 is YYREEE (reference sequence). This CDR3 region has 14 residues. V shed 4 bases, J shed 2 bases, and the junction held 2 bases outside the gene matches. CDR3 sequence: CASSGRGTNEKLFF. In DNA, the CDR3 is TGTGCCAGCAGCGGCAGGGGGACTAATGAAAAACTGTTTTTT. Combining the CDR3 with reference TRBV5-4 and TRBJ1-4 gives the whole variable domain ETGVTQSPTHLIKTRGQQVTLRCSSQSGHNTVSWYQQALGQGPQFIFQYYREEENGRGNFPPRFSGLQFPNYSSELNVNALELDDSALYLCASSGRGTNEKLFFGSGTQLSVL.

The V and J genes are TRBV27 and TRBJ1-1, with TRBD1 identical over 9 bases. The V and J ends lost 4 bases and 3 bases, in that order; junction bases with no gene match: 9. Germline lookup yields CDR1 MNHEY and CDR2 SMNVEV (reference sequence). CDR3 length: 16 amino acids. Here the CDR3 reads CASSSYRGRRDTEAFF. The CDR3 DNA is TGTGCCAGCAGTTCCTACAGGGGGCGGAGGGACACTGAAGCTTTCTTT.